The table lists the clone carrying this T cell receptor (beta chain) with a few counts. This sample is part of a study of CD8 T cells in ankylosing spondylitis. CDR1 and CDR2 from the germline V gene are MNHNS and SASEGT. Between the trimmed V and J ends, which lost 3 bases and 1 base, there was a span of 6 bases. The CDR3 spans 13 residues. TCRdb processed the 5' RACE reads anew with MiXCR; each CDR3 protein has one entry. The sample lists approximately 290,000 distinct CDR3 sequences, roughly 20% occurring once. V is TRBV6-1 and J is TRBJ1-2; D is undetermined. Sequenced: blood, either unsorted or a sorted T cell fraction (not recorded which). This sequence was found in a female donor with ankylosing spondylitis or in good health (not recorded which). In DNA form, the CDR3 reads TGTGCCAGCAGTGAGAGTTTTAACTATGGCTACACCTTC. Its translation is CASSESFNYGYTF.